A single sample gave rise to the 6 T cell receptor beta chains below, sequenced in a study of cytomegalovirus exposure and HLA in healthy donors. The PCR made use of 60 Vbeta and 13 Jbeta primers. The data were produced by immunoSEQ multiplex PCR, yet TCRdb's version contains in-frame clones alone and is incomplete. This table holds some 150,000 clones, roughly 79% found once. Sequencing input: PBMCs. Receptors originate from a woman aged 40-49 years in good health and CMV-seronegative.

The V gene is TRBV5-1, the J gene TRBJ2-1, with TRBD1 matching over 7 bases. V lost 0 bases and J lost 6; bases outside the gene matches: 3. This CDR3 comprises 14 residues. CDR1 and CDR2 (germline): SGHRS, YFSETQ. The CDR3 DNA reads TGCGCCAGCAGCTTGGGGGACAGACCCAATGAGCAGTTCTTC. Translated: CASSLGDRPNEQFF.

The chain employs TRBV9 and TRBJ2-3; 9 positions agree with TRBD2. Unmatched junction bases numbered 7, after V lost 1 base and J lost 4 bases. Germline CDR1 reads SGDLS; CDR2 reads YYNGEE. CDR3 size: 16 residues. The CDR3, as DNA: TGTGCCAGCAGCGTACAGCCAGCGGGGGGTTCAGATACGCAGTATTTT. It translates to CASSVQPAGGSDTQYF.

The DNA for the CDR3 is TGTGCCAGCAGTGAAAATCCACTAGGGAAGCTTTGGGTCACCATATATTTT. Protein: CASSENPLGKLWVTIYF. The chain recombines TRBV6-1 with TRBJ1-3; D remains ambiguous. Germline CDR1 and CDR2: MNHNS and SASEGT. The CDR3 extends over 17 amino acids. Trimming took off 2 bases at V and 9 bases at J, with 23 bases between the two ends.

The chain combines TRBV27 with TRBJ1-2; TRBD1 is a possible D gene (5 bases). Trimming removed 3 bases from V and 4 bases from J, with 12 bases in between. CDR3 size: 14 residues. Germline V gives CDR1 MNHEY, CDR2 SMNVEV (reference sequence). DNA for the CDR3: TGTGCCAGCAGTTTCCTGGGGGGTGGCTATGGCTACACCTTC. Its translation: CASSFLGGGYGYTF.

The chain recombines TRBV6-6 with TRBJ2-7, with D perhaps matching TRBD1 (6 bases). The germline V and J ends were trimmed by 0 bases and 2 bases, with 8 bases remaining between them. The CDR3 is 14 residues long. Germline CDR1 and CDR2: MNHNY and SVGAGI (reference sequence). The CDR3 nucleotides are TGTGCCAGCAGTTACTCGACAGGAGCCTACGAGCAGTACTTC. The encoded protein is CASSYSTGAYEQYF.

The gene calls are TRBV30 and TRBJ1-6, with TRBD1 matching over 7 bases. The V gene's germline CDR1 is GTSNPN and CDR2 SVGIG (reference sequence). The CDR3 loop spans 15 amino acids. V lost 3 bases to trimming and J lost 5 bases; unmatched junction nucleotides: 7. DNA of the CDR3: TGTGCCTGGAGGAGCCGAGACAGGGATAATTCACCCCTCCACTTT. Its protein product is CAWRSRDRDNSPLHF.